The source of this TCR beta chain is a study of T-cell memory formation after mild COVID-19. The V gene lost 4 bases and the J gene lost 7 bases, with 10 bases spanning the gap. The CDR3 sequence is 13 residues long. Germline V lookup: CDR1 MNHEY, CDR2 SMNVEV (reference sequence). Each CDR3 protein gets one entry after TCRdb re-called the 5' RACE reads with MiXCR. The table lists approximately 65,000 distinct CDR3 sequences, approximately 15% of them singletons. This sequence joins TRBV27 and TRBJ1-4, with a tentative D call TRBD1 (6 bases). This TCR derives from an adult woman who had mild COVID-19 (a few samples of this study predate the infection). Cell type and time point are not known. Sequencing was carried out using PBMCs or a T cell subset sorted from them (not recorded which). The CDR3 bases are TGTGCCAGCAGTTCGGGACACCTTGAAAAACTGTTTTTT. Its protein product is CASSSGHLEKLFF. The whole variable domain, remainder taken from reference TRBV27 and TRBJ1-4, is EAQVTQNPRYLITVTGKKLTVTCSQNMNHEYMSWYRQDPGLGLRQIYYSMNVEVTDKGDVPEGYKVSRKEKRNFPLILESPSPNQTSLYFCASSSGHLEKLFFGSGTQLSVL.